The rows below give T cell receptor beta chains drawn from one sample of a study of blood T cell repertoires in COVID-19. Sequencing was performed with immunoSEQ multiplex PCR; in TCRdb, only in-frame clones are kept and a portion is missing. The sample comprises over 5,000 clones, 86% of which are singletons, and under 20% rests with the top ten. The sequencing input was peripheral blood. These TCRs come from a human donor in a cohort sampled during active COVID-19. Both conserved end residues are part of each CDR3. The D gene is left open where the match is weak. Expanded clones are given a class, and other clones once, few, many or no size at all.

CDR3nt	CDR3aa	len	d_gene	abundance	v_gene	j_gene
TGTGCCAGCGGCCTGGGGCATTACGAGCAGTACTTC	CASGLGHYEQYF	12	NA	NA	TRBV6-2/TRBV6-3	TRBJ2-7
TGTGCCAGCAGCATGACAGACACCGTTACCTCTGGGGCCAACGTCCTGACTTTC	CASSMTDTVTSGANVLTF	18	NA	NA	TRBV21-1	TRBJ2-6
TGCAGCGTTGAATCCCCAGAGGGCTCAGGTGATACGCAGTATTTT	CSVESPEGSGDTQYF	15	NA	NA	TRBV29-1	TRBJ2-3
TGTGCCAGTAGTATCTCGGACAGGGGGGGCTATTCACCCCTCCACTTT	CASSISDRGGYSPLHF	16	TRBD1	hyperexpanded	TRBV19	TRBJ1-6
TGCAGCGTTGCCGGGGGGGATAGGAGCACAGATACGCAGTATTTT	CSVAGGDRSTDTQYF	15	TRBD2	NA	TRBV29-1	TRBJ2-3
TGTGCCACCAGCAGAGGGACAGGGGCTGGCTACACCTTC	CATSRGTGAGYTF	13	TRBD1	NA	TRBV15	TRBJ1-2
TGCGCCAGCAGCCAAGTAGGCGCTAGTCCAGATACGCAGTATTTT	CASSQVGASPDTQYF	15	NA	NA	TRBV4-1	TRBJ2-3
TGTGCCAGCAGCTTAGAGGGGGTCTCCTACGAGCAGTACTTC	CASSLEGVSYEQYF	14	NA	large	TRBV13	TRBJ2-7
TGTGCCAGCAGCCTAACAGGGGCAGATACGCAGTATTTT	CASSLTGADTQYF	13	TRBD1	NA	TRBV7-2	TRBJ2-3
TGTGCCAGCAGTCGGATGGGACAGTCCTACAATGAGCAGTTCTTC	CASSRMGQSYNEQFF	15	TRBD1	NA	TRBV9	TRBJ2-1
TGTGCCACCGCATGGGACAGGGGTGCAGATACGCAGTATTTT	CATAWDRGADTQYF	14	TRBD1	NA	TRBV15	TRBJ2-3
TGTGCCAGCAGCGTAGTTCCCCTGGACAGGGCGGGTGGCACTGAAGCTTTCTTT	CASSVVPLDRAGGTEAFF	18	TRBD1	NA	TRBV9	TRBJ1-1
TGCGCCAGCAGCCAGGGGACAGGGGCTTTCTCCTACGAGCAGTACTTC	CASSQGTGAFSYEQYF	16	TRBD1	once	TRBV4-1	TRBJ2-7
TGTGCCAGCTCAGAGGGCTTGGAAGCTTTCTTT	CASSEGLEAFF	11	NA	NA	TRBV18	TRBJ1-1
TGTGCCAGCAGCCCTCGGGACTACTCCTACGAGCAGTACTTC	CASSPRDYSYEQYF	14	TRBD2	NA	TRBV27	TRBJ2-7
TGTGCCAGCAGCGGAACAGGGTCTGGAAACACCATATATTTT	CASSGTGSGNTIYF	14	NA	NA	TRBV5-5	TRBJ1-3
TGTGCCAGCATTCTACAGGGGGCGCGGGGCTACACCTTC	CASILQGARGYTF	13	TRBD1	NA	TRBV6-5	TRBJ1-2
TGTGCCAGCTCACCACCCCTCCCGGGACAGGGGAAGGACTACACCTTC	CASSPPLPGQGKDYTF	16	TRBD1	NA	TRBV18	TRBJ1-2
TGTGCCAGCAGCTTACAGGGTGGGGGGTCCTACGAGCAGTACTTC	CASSLQGGGSYEQYF	15	NA	NA	TRBV7-6	TRBJ2-7
TGCGCCACCCGAGACAGGGGCACAGATACGCAGTATTTT	CATRDRGTDTQYF	13	TRBD1	once	TRBV10-2	TRBJ2-3
TGTGCCAGCAGCATACTGACAGTTACTGCGCAAACGAACACTGAAGCTTTCTTT	CASSILTVTAQTNTEAFF	18	NA	NA	TRBV3-1/TRBV3-2	TRBJ1-1
TGCGCCAGCAGTTGGACAAGCCAGGCTCAGTACCAAGAGACCCAGTACTTC	CASSWTSQAQYQETQYF	17	NA	few	TRBV5-1	TRBJ2-5
TGTGCCAGCAGCCGGGGACAGGGGGCGTACAATGAGCAGTTCTTC	CASSRGQGAYNEQFF	15	TRBD1	NA	TRBV11-3	TRBJ2-1
TGCGCCAGCAGCTTACAACAGGGATACAATGAGCAGTTCTTC	CASSLQQGYNEQFF	14	NA	NA	TRBV5-1	TRBJ2-1
TGTGCCAGCAGCCCACCTTGGAGCGGGGGGCCCCCCAATGAGCAGTTCTTC	CASSPPWSGGPPNEQFF	17	TRBD2	NA	TRBV9	TRBJ2-1
TGTGCCTGGAGTGAGACACAGTACAATGAGCAGTTCTTC	CAWSETQYNEQFF	13	NA	NA	TRBV30	TRBJ2-1
TGCGCCAGCAGCGGGACAGGGGGCCAGTTATCCATATGGAATGAGCAGTTCTTC	CASSGTGGQLSIWNEQFF	18	TRBD1	NA	TRBV5-1	TRBJ2-1
TGTGCCAGCAGTTTGAGCGGGGACTACGAGCAGTACTTC	CASSLSGDYEQYF	13	TRBD2	NA	TRBV27	TRBJ2-7
TGCGCCAGCAGCCAAATGGCCGGGACTAGCGCGGACGAGCAGTACTTC	CASSQMAGTSADEQYF	16	TRBD2	NA	TRBV4-1	TRBJ2-7
TGTGCCACGCAGGGTCACGATAATGAAAAACTGTTTTTT	CATQGHDNEKLFF	13	NA	NA	TRBV6-5	TRBJ1-4
TGTGCCAGCAGTTACTCGGGGGCGACCGGGGAGCTGTTTTTT	CASSYSGATGELFF	14	NA	NA	TRBV6-5	TRBJ2-2
TGTGCTAGCAGGTGGGCGACAGGAGCCTATGGCTACACCTTC	CASRWATGAYGYTF	14	NA	NA	TRBV7-7	TRBJ1-2
TGCGCCAGCAGCCCCCCCCGGGGTTCTTCCTACGAGCAGTACTTC	CASSPPRGSSYEQYF	15	NA	once	TRBV5-1	TRBJ2-7
TGTGCCAGCAGCTCCACAACCGGCAGCGGCACGACCCAGTACTTC	CASSSTTGSGTTQYF	15	NA	NA	TRBV7-9	TRBJ2-5
TGTGCCAGCAGCTTTACTTTGGTTAATTCACCCCTCCACTTT	CASSFTLVNSPLHF	14	NA	NA	TRBV11-2	TRBJ1-6